This passage covers 4 T cell receptor beta chains from one sample sequenced in a study of blood T cell repertoires in COVID-19. Measured with immunoSEQ multiplex PCR; TCRdb has only the in-frame clones, and not every one. This repertoire shows about 270,000 clones, around 86% found once; its top ten account for roughly 2.2%. The sample consisted of peripheral blood. Receptors were obtained from a man aged 50 to 60 with acute or convalescent COVID-19.

In this sample, this clone turned up once. CDR3 DNA: TGTGCCTGGAGTGCGACTGGTGGGGAGACCCAGTACTTC. It codes for CAWSATGGETQYF. The chain joins TRBV30 to TRBJ2-5; D is ambiguous. From germline, CDR1 is GTSNPN and CDR2 SVGIG (reference sequence). The CDR3 length is 13 residues. V dropped 1 base and J dropped 5 bases, with 11 bases sitting between them.

The chain carries TRBV6-6 and TRBJ1-1, with D unclear. CDR1 and CDR2 (germline): MNHNY, SVGAGI (reference sequence). CDR3 size: 12 residues. The V end lost 2 bases, the J end lost 5 bases, and 6 bases lay between the germline ends. This CDR3 reads CASSYPVTEAFF. CDR3 in DNA: TGTGCCAGCAGTTACCCCGTAACTGAAGCTTTCTTT.

The chain combines TRBV19 with TRBJ1-1; the match to TRBD1 covers 8 bases. This CDR3 is 16 amino acids long. V lost 2 bases to trimming and J lost 5 bases; unmatched junction nucleotides: 10. The germline V gene has CDR1 LNHDA and CDR2 SQIVND (reference sequence). The CDR3 DNA reads as TGTGCCAGTAGTATATGGGCAGGGGGCTCGGAAACTGAAGCTTTCTTT. It is translated as CASSIWAGGSETEAFF.

This sequence joins TRBV4-1 and TRBJ2-5, with TRBD2 matching over 10 bases. Germline V CDR1 and CDR2: MGHRA, YSYEKL. The CDR3 is made up of 15 amino acids. The J segment lost 7 bases and the V segment lost 1 base, leaving 6 bases of the junction unmatched. For the CDR3, the DNA is TGCGCCAGCAGCCAAGTCCCGGCTAGCGGGGGGACCCAGTACTTC. Amino acids: CASSQVPASGGTQYF.